This T cell receptor beta chain was sequenced during a study of human T cells and chemical hapten exposure. Looking at the study overall: Women made up most patients, who had alopecia areata, totalis or universalis. Mainly, slight library volume differences in the pool made TCR yields vary.

Source study methods: Samples ranged from about 23,224 to 690,600 TCRs, with a median of around 100,000. TCRdb re-called the RACE reads with MiXCR, one entry per CDR3 protein. These V and J calls originate from TCRdb's pipeline instead of the authors' own analysis. The sample shows fewer than 500,000 distinct CDR3 sequences, about 4.4% of them seen only once. The time point: patch test 1, 2 weeks after DPC sensitization. Indicated treatment: therapeutic diphenylcyclopropenone sensitization with weekly scalp DPC. Those who donated were patients with alopecia, 18 to 70 years of age, and suitable for DPC. Germline V CDR1 and CDR2: KGHDR, SFDVKD. This CDR3 has 15 residues. Trimming took 4 bases from V and 5 from J, leaving 11 bases between them.

The chain links TRBV24-1 to TRBJ1-6; TRBD1 might be the D (6 bases). The TCR was taken from a woman in her forties or fifties with alopecia areata. Some clones in this sample may be carry-over from other donors' samples. The sequenced sample was whole blood, obtained in connection with sensitization to the hapten diphenylcyclopropenone (DPC). Here the CDR3 reads CATSDRDMDNSPLHF. As DNA, the CDR3 is TGTGCCACCAGTGACCGGGACATGGATAATTCACCCCTCCACTTT.